This T cell receptor (beta chain) was retrieved from a study of T cells after yellow fever vaccination. Regarding the study as a whole: Boosting was followed by the reappearance of most primary-vaccination clones (under 97% CD4, about 88% CD8). Peaking faster, on day 5 versus 15, the secondary response was nonetheless weaker. It was a small share of clonotypes that appeared in both CD4 and CD8 compartments.

TCRdb analysed the 5' RACE reads with MiXCR anew, one entry per CDR3 protein. The table records some 170,000 distinct CDR3 sequences, around 9% of them present only once. V lost 5 bases, J lost 0 bases, and 8 bases lay in between. There are 13 residues in the CDR3. Germline V gene sequence: CDR1 SEHNR, CDR2 FQNEAQ (reference sequence). This clonotype has more than one count but fewer than ten. What it binds is not known. This sample comprised CD8+ T cells sorted from PBMCs, obtained 45 days after the yellow fever booster vaccination. This sequence was found in a man between 18 and 29 years old who received the YFV17D yellow fever vaccine. The genes are TRBV7-9 and TRBJ2-7; no reliable D call. CDR3 DNA: TGTGCCAGCAGCCGTCCTAGCTCCTACGAGCAGTACTTC. Protein sequence: CASSRPSSYEQYF.